The rows below give T cell receptor beta chains drawn from one sample of a study of blood T cell repertoires in COVID-19. Sequencing was performed with immunoSEQ multiplex PCR; in TCRdb, only in-frame clones are kept and a portion is missing. The profile covers roughly 49,000 clones, with about 86% appearing a single time and roughly 4.5% taken by the ten largest. Sequences were obtained from peripheral blood. The source of these receptors is a man older than 75 with active COVID-19. Both conserved end residues are part of each CDR3. The order of the fields is clone size, D gene, V gene, J gene, CDR3 DNA, CDR3 protein. D genes are given only for firm matches. Only some rows state a clone size, as once, few, many or a class for expanded clones.

clone size: .
D gene: TRBD2
V gene: TRBV5-1
J gene: TRBJ2-3
CDR3 DNA: TGCGCCAGCAGCTTCCTGACTAGCGGGAGTACAGATACGCAGTATTTT
CDR3 protein: CASSFLTSGSTDTQYF

clone size: .
D gene: TRBD1
V gene: TRBV7-2
J gene: TRBJ1-3
CDR3 DNA: TGTGCCAGCAGCTCCACCGGGACAGGAGAGATGCCCATATATTTT
CDR3 protein: CASSSTGTGEMPIYF

clone size: once
D gene: .
V gene: TRBV5-6
J gene: TRBJ2-7
CDR3 DNA: TGTGCCAGCACTCTAGGAGGGGCCAGCTCCTACGAGCAGTACTTC
CDR3 protein: CASTLGGASSYEQYF

clone size: .
D gene: TRBD2
V gene: TRBV4-3
J gene: TRBJ2-5
CDR3 DNA: TGCGCCAGCAGCCAAAACCCAGGACTAGCGGGAGGTGAGACCCAGTACTTC
CDR3 protein: CASSQNPGLAGGETQYF

clone size: .
D gene: .
V gene: TRBV4-2
J gene: TRBJ1-6
CDR3 DNA: TGTGCCAGCAGCCAAGGGAGCTCCTATAATTCACCCCTCCACTTT
CDR3 protein: CASSQGSSYNSPLHF

clone size: once
D gene: TRBD2
V gene: TRBV7-3
J gene: TRBJ2-1
CDR3 DNA: TGTGCCAGCAGCGTGCTAGCGGGTAACAATGAGCAGTTCTTC
CDR3 protein: CASSVLAGNNEQFF

clone size: .
D gene: TRBD2
V gene: TRBV23-1
J gene: TRBJ2-7
CDR3 DNA: TGCGCCAGCAGTCAATACAAAACTAGCGGGAGATCCCTAGAAAGCTCCTACGAGCAGTACTTC
CDR3 protein: CASSQYKTSGRSLESSYEQYF

clone size: .
D gene: TRBD1
V gene: TRBV6-5
J gene: TRBJ1-1
CDR3 DNA: TGTGCCAGTTCCGACAGGGGAATCACTGAAGCTTTCTTT
CDR3 protein: CASSDRGITEAFF

clone size: .
D gene: TRBD2
V gene: TRBV3-1/TRBV3-2
J gene: TRBJ2-3
CDR3 DNA: TGTGCCAGCAGCCAAGAGTACCTAGCGGGAGGGCGCGGGCAGTATTTT
CDR3 protein: CASSQEYLAGGRGQYF

clone size: once
D gene: TRBD2
V gene: TRBV19
J gene: TRBJ2-3
CDR3 DNA: TGTGCCAGTAGACGGGGAAAAGCGAGCGGGGGTAGCACAGATACGCAGTATTTT
CDR3 protein: CASRRGKASGGSTDTQYF

clone size: .
D gene: .
V gene: TRBV6-5
J gene: TRBJ1-6
CDR3 DNA: TGTGCCAGCAGTTCCAACAGGGTTGCCTATAATTCACCCCTCCACTTT
CDR3 protein: CASSSNRVAYNSPLHF

clone size: .
D gene: TRBD1
V gene: TRBV10-3
J gene: TRBJ1-2
CDR3 DNA: TGTGCCATCAGTGAGTCGGACAGGGGCGACTATGGCTACACCTTC
CDR3 protein: CAISESDRGDYGYTF

clone size: .
D gene: .
V gene: TRBV6-5
J gene: TRBJ2-7
CDR3 DNA: TGTGCCAGCAGTCACGGAGGCTACGAGCAGTACTTC
CDR3 protein: CASSHGGYEQYF

clone size: .
D gene: .
V gene: TRBV27
J gene: TRBJ2-1
CDR3 DNA: TGTGCCAGCAGTTCAAGGCTCTTAGCGGCTCCTGGGAATGAGCAGTTCTTC
CDR3 protein: CASSSRLLAAPGNEQFF

clone size: .
D gene: TRBD1
V gene: TRBV5-4
J gene: TRBJ2-7
CDR3 DNA: TGTGCCAGCAGCTTGGTCCGTGGGGGCAGGGGGCACGAGCAGTACTTC
CDR3 protein: CASSLVRGGRGHEQYF

clone size: .
D gene: .
V gene: TRBV21-1
J gene: TRBJ2-2
CDR3 DNA: TGTGCCAGCAGCGCACCATACAGGGTCGAGAACACCGGGGAGCTGTTTTTT
CDR3 protein: CASSAPYRVENTGELFF

clone size: .
D gene: TRBD1
V gene: TRBV20-1
J gene: TRBJ1-5
CDR3 DNA: TGCAGTGCTAATGACAGGGATCCTGGCAATCAGCCCCAGCATTTT
CDR3 protein: CSANDRDPGNQPQHF

clone size: .
D gene: .
V gene: TRBV2
J gene: TRBJ1-2
CDR3 DNA: TGTGCCAGCTCCCCACCGACAGGCCCCTATGGCTACACCTTC
CDR3 protein: CASSPPTGPYGYTF

clone size: .
D gene: TRBD2
V gene: TRBV5-1
J gene: TRBJ2-3
CDR3 DNA: TGCGCCAGCAGCTTGAATCCGGGACTAGCAGTAGATACGCAGTATTTT
CDR3 protein: CASSLNPGLAVDTQYF

clone size: few
D gene: .
V gene: TRBV16
J gene: TRBJ1-1
CDR3 DNA: TGTGCCAGCAGCCCACGTGACATCGATTCCATGAACACTGAAGCTTTCTTT
CDR3 protein: CASSPRDIDSMNTEAFF

clone size: few
D gene: .
V gene: TRBV21-1
J gene: TRBJ2-7
CDR3 DNA: TGTGCCAGCAGGGGGGGAGGTTACGAGCAGTACTTC
CDR3 protein: CASRGGGYEQYF

clone size: .
D gene: .
V gene: TRBV19
J gene: TRBJ1-1
CDR3 DNA: TGTGCCAGTAGTCCCCAGGGTGGGGGGGCGACCGCGGAAGCTTTCTTT
CDR3 protein: CASSPQGGGATAEAFF

clone size: .
D gene: TRBD2
V gene: TRBV5-1
J gene: TRBJ2-3
CDR3 DNA: TGCGCCAGCAGCGGAACGGGGAGGGGTCCAGATACGCAGTATTTT
CDR3 protein: CASSGTGRGPDTQYF

clone size: .
D gene: TRBD2
V gene: TRBV3-1/TRBV3-2
J gene: TRBJ2-7
CDR3 DNA: TGTGCCAGCAGCCAACTGGCTAGCGGCTCCTACGAGCAGTACTTC
CDR3 protein: CASSQLASGSYEQYF

clone size: .
D gene: .
V gene: TRBV6-2/TRBV6-3
J gene: TRBJ1-6
CDR3 DNA: TGTGCCAGCAGCTTCACAGGGAAGAATATGAATTCACCCCTCCACTTT
CDR3 protein: CASSFTGKNMNSPLHF

clone size: .
D gene: TRBD2
V gene: TRBV5-5
J gene: TRBJ2-3
CDR3 DNA: TGTGCCAGCAGCTACCGGACTAGCGCATACACAGATACGCAGTATTTT
CDR3 protein: CASSYRTSAYTDTQYF

clone size: .
D gene: TRBD1
V gene: TRBV27
J gene: TRBJ1-2
CDR3 DNA: TGTGCCAGCACCCCCAACAGGGGGAACTATGGCTACACCTTC
CDR3 protein: CASTPNRGNYGYTF

clone size: .
D gene: .
V gene: TRBV6-6
J gene: TRBJ2-7
CDR3 DNA: TGTGCCAGCAGTCGAACCGGGACACGGGACTCCTACGAGCAGTACTTC
CDR3 protein: CASSRTGTRDSYEQYF

clone size: once
D gene: .
V gene: TRBV6-2/TRBV6-3
J gene: TRBJ2-7
CDR3 DNA: TGTGCCAGCAGCCGAGGGTCCCACGAGCAGTACTTC
CDR3 protein: CASSRGSHEQYF

clone size: once
D gene: TRBD1
V gene: TRBV27
J gene: TRBJ2-5
CDR3 DNA: TGTGCCAGCAGTTTATCCAGACAGGGCGGCGAGACCCAGTACTTC
CDR3 protein: CASSLSRQGGETQYF

clone size: .
D gene: .
V gene: TRBV27
J gene: TRBJ1-3
CDR3 DNA: TGTGCCAGCAGTAGACAATCTGGAAACACCATATATTTT
CDR3 protein: CASSRQSGNTIYF

clone size: .
D gene: .
V gene: TRBV28
J gene: TRBJ1-4
CDR3 DNA: TGTGCCAGCACTTTAAACGTGGGCTCGGATAATGAAAAACTGTTTTTT
CDR3 protein: CASTLNVGSDNEKLFF

clone size: .
D gene: .
V gene: TRBV18
J gene: TRBJ1-1
CDR3 DNA: TGTGCCAGCTCACCTTCAGAAAACACTGAAGCTTTCTTT
CDR3 protein: CASSPSENTEAFF

clone size: .
D gene: .
V gene: TRBV10-2
J gene: TRBJ1-4
CDR3 DNA: TGCGCCAGCAGTGAGGCACAGGCCATTAATGAAAAACTGTTTTTT
CDR3 protein: CASSEAQAINEKLFF

clone size: once
D gene: .
V gene: TRBV11-2
J gene: TRBJ1-2
CDR3 DNA: TGTGCCAGCAGCTTTGGCAGGGTTAGCCGCTACACCTTC
CDR3 protein: CASSFGRVSRYTF

clone size: .
D gene: .
V gene: TRBV5-6
J gene: TRBJ1-2
CDR3 DNA: TGTGCCAGCAGCTTGGCCCAGGGAGGCTATGGCTACACCTTC
CDR3 protein: CASSLAQGGYGYTF

clone size: .
D gene: .
V gene: TRBV7-3
J gene: TRBJ1-2
CDR3 DNA: TGTGCCAGCAGCTTAAGTGGTGTAGTGAATAGTGGCTACACCTTC
CDR3 protein: CASSLSGVVNSGYTF

clone size: .
D gene: TRBD2
V gene: TRBV28
J gene: TRBJ2-3
CDR3 DNA: TGTGCCAGCAGTTTCGGAGGGCGACTAGCGGGAGAGAGCACAGATACGCAGTATTTT
CDR3 protein: CASSFGGRLAGESTDTQYF

clone size: .
D gene: TRBD1
V gene: TRBV2
J gene: TRBJ1-6
CDR3 DNA: TGTGCCAGCAGTGAAGGAGGGCCACAGGGGGCCTCACCCCTCCACTTT
CDR3 protein: CASSEGGPQGASPLHF

clone size: .
D gene: .
V gene: TRBV12-3/TRBV12-4
J gene: TRBJ1-6
CDR3 DNA: TGTGCCAGCAGCGGGGACTCCAAACCCCTCCACTTT
CDR3 protein: CASSGDSKPLHF